What follows are 5 T cell receptor beta chains derived from one specimen sequenced in a study of tumor-infiltrating lymphocytes in primary liver carcinoma. Unsorted whole blood yielded the blood RNA, and germline DNA was also extracted. TCR beta cDNA came from approximately 490 ng total RNA, primed with a constant-region primer. Amplification in three nested multiplex PCR rounds with slightly modified ARM-PCR gave rise to TCR beta libraries. The opening two PCR rounds, ten to eleven cycles each, paired TRBV1-TRBV30 forward primers with a C-beta reverse primer. TCRdb analysed the multiplex PCR reads with MiXCR anew, one entry per CDR3 protein. The sample holds approximately 330,000 distinct CDR3 sequences, about 61% seen once. The specimen sequenced was peripheral blood. Receptors originate from a man aged 35 to 55 with primary liver carcinoma and hepatitis B virus infection.

Regarding this clonotype: Germline is not matched at one junction end, which may reflect a read error. This rearrangement joins TRBV4-2 to TRBJ2-3, with D unclear. The CDR3 has 15 residues. Looked up from germline, CDR1 is LGHNA and CDR2 is YNFKEQ. CDR3 coding DNA: TGCGTCAGCAGCCAAGTAGCCGGCGGCACAGATACGCAGTATTTT. Its protein is CVSSQVAGGTDTQYF.

This clonotype was seen a few times. The rearrangement joins TRBV7-9 to TRBJ2-3; 8 positions match TRBD1. Germline CDR1 is SEHNR and CDR2 is FQNEAQ (reference sequence). Unmatched junction bases numbered 7, after V lost 4 bases and J lost 4 bases. This CDR3 contains 15 residues. The CDR3 DNA reads as TGTGCCAGCAGCTCGGACAGGGACGGGGCAGATACGCAGTATTTT. Translating gives CASSSDRDGADTQYF.

A note on this clonotype: A much larger clone sits a single nucleotide away, making a read error possible. The chain has TRBV4-1 and TRBJ2-7, with D maybe TRBD2 (7 bases). The germline V gene has CDR1 MGHRA and CDR2 YSYEKL. The CDR3 is 17 amino acids. CDR3 protein: CASSHGRGGGSSYEQHF. CDR3 nucleotides: TGCGCCAGCAGCCACGGACGAGGGGGGGGAAGCTCCTACGAGCAGCACTTC.

With respect to this clonotype: Possible read error: a much larger clone is one base away. The chain combines TRBV29-1 with TRBJ1-2; D gene ambiguous. The V gene lost 6 bases and the J gene lost 3 bases, with 20 bases spanning the gap. Per germline, CDR1 SQVTM and CDR2 ANQGSEA. The CDR3 has 15 amino acids. In nucleotides, the CDR3 is TGCAGCGTCAGAGGGAATAGGGAAACCGACTATGGCTACACCTTC. Encoded protein: CSVRGNRETDYGYTF.

In regard to this clonotype: A read error may be the cause here, since a much bigger clone is one base away. This chain links TRBV4-1 with TRBJ2-2; TRBD1 or TRBD2 may be the D gene (5 bases each). CDR3 length: 15 amino acids. The germline V gene encodes CDR1 MGHRA and CDR2 YSYEKL. The CDR3, as DNA: TGCGCCGGCAGCCAACAGGCTAGCCCCACCGGGGAGCTGTTTTTT. This translates into CAGSQQASPTGELFF.